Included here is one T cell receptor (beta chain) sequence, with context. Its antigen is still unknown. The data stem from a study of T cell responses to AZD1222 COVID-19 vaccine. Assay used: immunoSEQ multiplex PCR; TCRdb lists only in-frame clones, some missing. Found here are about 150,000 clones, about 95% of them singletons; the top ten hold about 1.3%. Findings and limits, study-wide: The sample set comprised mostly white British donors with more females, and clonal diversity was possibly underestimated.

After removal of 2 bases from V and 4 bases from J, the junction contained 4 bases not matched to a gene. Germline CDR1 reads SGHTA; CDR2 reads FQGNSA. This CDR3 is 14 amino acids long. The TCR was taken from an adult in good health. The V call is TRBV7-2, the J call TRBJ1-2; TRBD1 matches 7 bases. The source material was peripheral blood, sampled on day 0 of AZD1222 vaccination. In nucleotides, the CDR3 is TGTGCCAGCAGCTTAACAGGGGAAGGCTATGGCTACACCTTC. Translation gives CASSLTGEGYGYTF.